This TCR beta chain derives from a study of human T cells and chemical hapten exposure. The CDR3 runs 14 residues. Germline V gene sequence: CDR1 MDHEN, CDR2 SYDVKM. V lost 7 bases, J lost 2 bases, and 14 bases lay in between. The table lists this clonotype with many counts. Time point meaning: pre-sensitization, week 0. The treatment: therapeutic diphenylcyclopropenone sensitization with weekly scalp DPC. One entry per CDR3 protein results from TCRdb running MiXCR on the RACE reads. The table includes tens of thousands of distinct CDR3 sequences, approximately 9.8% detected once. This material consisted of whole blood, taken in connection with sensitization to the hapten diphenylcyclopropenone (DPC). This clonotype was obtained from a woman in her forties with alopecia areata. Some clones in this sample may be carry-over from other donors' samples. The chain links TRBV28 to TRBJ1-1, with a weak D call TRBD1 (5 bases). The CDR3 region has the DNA TGTGCCAGCACGCGGCGGGGGGTCAACACTGAAGCTTTCTTT. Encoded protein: CASTRRGVNTEAFF.